These 21 T cell receptor beta chains were all obtained from the same sample, sequenced in a study of OX40 agonist ivuxolimab in advanced cancers. Data came from immunoSEQ multiplex PCR; TCRdb stores just in-frame clones and leaves some out. The repertoire holds fewer than 75,000 clones, with just over 90% as singletons. Source: CD4+ or CD8+ T cells sorted from blood, taken in a trial of the OX40 agonist ivuxolimab. The receptors originated from an adult with an advanced solid tumor such as melanoma, head and neck, liver or kidney cancer.

The genes are TRBV19 and TRBJ1-2; D is uncertain. The V and J ends lost 0 bases and 4 bases respectively, with 9 bases between them. Germline CDR1 LNHDA, CDR2 SQIVND (reference sequence). The CDR3 length is 14 residues. The CDR3 protein is CASSIEQIGYGYTF. The CDR3 DNA is TGTGCCAGTAGTATAGAACAGATCGGCTATGGCTACACCTTC.

This sequence joins TRBV6-6 and TRBJ1-1, with D possibly TRBD1 on 5 matching bases. V was clipped by 7 bases and J by 1 base, with 13 bases between them. In germline, CDR1 is MNHNY, CDR2 SVGAGI (reference sequence). This CDR3 is built from 14 residues. The CDR3 here is CASTPSDRNTEAFF. The CDR3 DNA reads as TGTGCCAGCACCCCATCCGACAGGAACACTGAAGCTTTCTTT.

This clone has a single count. This sequence joins TRBV7-2 and TRBJ2-7; TRBD1 is a possible D gene (6 bases). The germline V and J ends were trimmed by 2 bases and 1 base, with 9 bases remaining between them. The CDR3 contains 14 residues. Germline loops: CDR1 SGHTA, CDR2 FQGNSA. The CDR3 DNA reads as TGTGCCAGCAGCTTAATTCAGGGGTCCTACGAGCAGTACTTC. Protein product: CASSLIQGSYEQYF. The full variable domain, with the rest looked up from reference TRBV7-2 and TRBJ2-7, is GAGVSQSPSNKVTEKGKDVELRCDPISGHTALYWYRQSLGQGLEFLIYFQGNSAPDKSGLPSDRFSAERTGGSVSTLTIQRTQQEDSAVYLCASSLIQGSYEQYFGPGTRLTVT.

The V call is TRBV7-2, the J call TRBJ2-5, with 7 bases fitting TRBD2. This CDR3 region has 16 residues. Germline V lookup: CDR1 SGHTA, CDR2 FQGNSA. The junction had 9 bases not matched to a gene; V was cut back by 2 bases and J by 3 bases. CDR3: CASSLWGGTKKETQYF. In nucleotides, the CDR3 is TGTGCCAGCAGCTTATGGGGGGGGACTAAGAAAGAGACCCAGTACTTC.

The chain recombines TRBV28 with TRBJ1-2; D is ambiguous. The germline V and J ends were trimmed by 2 bases and 5 bases, with 6 bases remaining between them. CDR1 is MDHEN, CDR2 SYDVKM, per germline. There are 12 residues in the CDR3. The CDR3 sequence: CASSLAGYGYTF. The CDR3 DNA reads as TGTGCCAGCAGTTTAGCAGGTTATGGCTACACCTTC.

This chain uses TRBV11-3 with TRBJ2-2, with D possibly being TRBD1 (6 bases). Trimming left V 3 bases short and J 4 bases short, with 9 bases between. CDR1 and CDR2 (germline): SGHNT, YENEEA. The CDR3 is 14 amino acids. CDR3 protein: CASSLRQATGELFF. The CDR3 DNA is TGTGCCAGCAGCTTGAGACAGGCCACCGGGGAGCTGTTTTTT.

The gene calls are TRBV7-2 and TRBJ1-2, with D tentatively TRBD1 (5 bases). The CDR3 extends over 14 amino acids. V lost 4 bases, J lost 8 bases, and 17 bases lay in between. Germline V lookup: CDR1 SGHTA, CDR2 FQGNSA. CDR3 amino acids: CASSSTGVVKGYTF. The CDR3 nucleotides are TGTGCCAGCAGCTCGACGGGGGTTGTAAAAGGCTACACCTTC.

CDR3 residues: CASSPGQGVGEQYF. The CDR3 region has the DNA TGCGCCAGCAGCCCGGGACAGGGTGTCGGCGAGCAGTACTTC. The chain has TRBV10-1 and TRBJ2-7; 9 nucleotides match TRBD1. CDR1 is WNHNN and CDR2 is SYGVQD in the germline V gene (reference sequence). V shed 6 bases, J shed 6 bases, and the junction held 9 bases outside the gene matches. CDR3 size: 14 residues.

The chain recombines TRBV5-1 with TRBJ2-7; D is perhaps TRBD2 (6 bases). V dropped 4 bases and J dropped 0 bases, with 11 bases sitting between them. This CDR3 is built from 14 residues. Germline V gene data show CDR1 as SGHRS and CDR2 as YFSETQ. This chain's CDR3 is CASSLQTSSYEQYF. CDR3 sequence (DNA): TGCGCCAGCAGCCTACAGACTAGCTCCTACGAGCAGTACTTC.

The chain uses TRBV4-2 and TRBJ2-2; D could derive from TRBD1 or TRBD2 (5 bases each). The CDR3 consists of 14 residues. V dropped 8 bases and J dropped 3 bases, with 13 bases sitting between them. In germline, CDR1 is LGHNA, CDR2 YNFKEQ. The CDR3 protein is CASRWDLYTGELFF. The CDR3 region has the DNA TGTGCCAGCCGATGGGACCTTTACACCGGGGAGCTGTTTTTT.

This clone has just one count. The chain has TRBV10-3 and TRBJ2-3; D possibly uses TRBD1 or TRBD2 (5 bases each). This CDR3 region has 16 residues. V dropped 4 bases and J dropped 0 bases, with 14 bases sitting between them. CDR1 and CDR2 from the germline V gene are ENHRY and SYGVKD. The CDR3 DNA is TGTGCCATCAGTGGGATCCGGGACGAGAGCACAGATACGCAGTATTTT. Translation gives CAISGIRDESTDTQYF.

This chain joins TRBV19 and TRBJ1-2, with D possibly matching TRBD1 (6 bases). CDR3 size: 16 residues. Germline CDR1 reads LNHDA; CDR2 reads SQIVND (reference sequence). The germline V and J ends were trimmed by 5 bases and 4 bases, with 20 bases remaining between them. The CDR3 loop reads CASSPSPTGISYGYTF. The CDR3 DNA sequence: TGTGCCAGTAGTCCCAGTCCTACAGGGATAAGCTATGGCTACACCTTC.

The chain recombines TRBV4-1 with TRBJ1-2; D may be TRBD1 (5 bases). The CDR3 contains 18 residues. With 8 bases removed from V and 3 bases from J, the gap between germline ends came to 28 bases. The germline gives CDR1 MGHRA, CDR2 YSYEKL. CDR3 residues: CASGVMGTFLKRDYGYTF. CDR3 DNA: TGCGCCAGCGGGGTGATGGGGACCTTCCTCAAGCGGGACTATGGCTACACCTTC.

This chain links TRBV28 with TRBJ2-3; possibly TRBD1 or TRBD2 for D (5 bases each). V lost 7 bases to trimming and J lost 1 base, with 9 bases between them. This CDR3 has 13 residues. CDR1 MDHEN and CDR2 SYDVKM come from the germline V gene. CDR3 DNA sequence: TGTGCCAGCAAAGGGACGGGCACAGATACGCAGTATTTT. This translates into CASKGTGTDTQYF. Variable domain in full (rest from reference TRBV28 and TRBJ2-3): DVKVTQSSRYLVKRTGEKVFLECVQDMDHENMFWYRQDPGLGLRLIYFSYDVKMKEKGDIPEGYSVSREKKERFSLILESASTNQTSMYLCASKGTGTDTQYFGPGTRLTVL.

The chain recombines TRBV14 with TRBJ2-7, with D uncertain. The CDR3 extends over 17 amino acids. Per germline, CDR1 SGHDN and CDR2 FVKESK. V lost 0 bases and J lost 2, with 17 bases in between. CDR3 nucleotide sequence: TGTGCCAGCAGCCAAGAATCGGCTGGGGTAGGCCCCTACGAGCAGTACTTC. Translation gives CASSQESAGVGPYEQYF.

This chain connects TRBV7-2 to TRBJ1-5; a possible D gene is TRBD1 (6 bases). The CDR3 runs to 14 residues. V lost 3 bases and J 4 bases, leaving 10 bases between the germline ends. Germline V CDR1 and CDR2: SGHTA, FQGNSA. This CDR3 reads CASSFKGVNQPQHF. The CDR3 coding sequence is TGTGCCAGCAGCTTTAAGGGGGTAAATCAGCCCCAGCATTTT.

The chain joins TRBV6-4 to TRBJ2-1; TRBD2 matches at 14 bases. Germline V gives CDR1 MRHNA, CDR2 SNTAGT. CDR3 length: 19 amino acids. Unmatched junction bases numbered 17, after V lost 6 bases and J lost 7 bases. The CDR3 sequence: CASSEILGTSGSRRNEQFF. The CDR3 coding sequence is TGTGCCAGCAGCGAAATTCTGGGGACTAGCGGGAGTCGGCGGAATGAGCAGTTCTTC.

The chain couples TRBV7-2 to TRBJ1-6; 10 nucleotides line up with TRBD1. The J segment lost 6 bases and the V segment lost 3 bases, leaving 11 bases of the junction unmatched. The CDR3 totals 18 residues. CDR1 is SGHTA, CDR2 FQGNSA, per germline. The CDR3 region has the DNA TGTGCCAGCAGCTTGGATAGGACAGGGGGACTTTTTAATTCACCCCTCCACTTT. It codes for CASSLDRTGGLFNSPLHF.

The chain links TRBV7-3 to TRBJ1-1; no firm D call. The CDR3 covers 13 residues. V lost 2 bases and J 3 bases, leaving 7 bases between the germline ends. CDR1 is SGHTA and CDR2 is FQGTGA in the germline V gene. The CDR3 reads CASSLGVYTEAFF. In DNA, the CDR3 is TGTGCCAGCAGCTTAGGCGTCTACACTGAAGCTTTCTTT.

The rearrangement uses TRBV7-2 and TRBJ2-6; D unclear. Trimming took 3 bases from V and 3 from J, leaving 3 bases between them. The CDR3 has 13 amino acids. Germline V lookup: CDR1 SGHTA, CDR2 FQGNSA. CDR3 coding DNA: TGTGCCAGCAGCTTCTTTGGGGCCAACGTCCTGACTTTC. As protein: CASSFFGANVLTF.

The V gene is TRBV6-5, the J gene TRBJ2-3, with 8 nucleotides matching TRBD2. The J segment lost 6 bases and the V segment lost 8 bases, leaving 13 bases of the junction unmatched. The CDR3 has 15 amino acids. Germline CDR1 is MNHEY and CDR2 is SVGAGI. The CDR3 coding sequence is TGTGCCAGCGCTTCCACCGGGACTAGGGTGGATACGCAGTATTTT. Amino acid sequence: CASASTGTRVDTQYF.